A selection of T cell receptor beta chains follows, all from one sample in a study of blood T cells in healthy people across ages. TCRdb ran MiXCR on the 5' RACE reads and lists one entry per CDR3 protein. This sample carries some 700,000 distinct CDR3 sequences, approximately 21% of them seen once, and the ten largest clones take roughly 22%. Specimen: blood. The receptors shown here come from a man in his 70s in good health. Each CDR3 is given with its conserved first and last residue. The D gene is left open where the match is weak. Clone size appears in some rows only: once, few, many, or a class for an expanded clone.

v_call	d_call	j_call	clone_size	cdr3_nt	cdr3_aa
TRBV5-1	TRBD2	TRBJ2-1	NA	TGCGCCAGCAGCTTGCCTAGCGGGGGGATGGATGAGCAGTTCTTC	CASSLPSGGMDEQFF
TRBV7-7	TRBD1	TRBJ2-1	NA	TGTGCCGGCAGCCCAGACAGGGAGAATGAGCAGTTCTTC	CAGSPDRENEQFF
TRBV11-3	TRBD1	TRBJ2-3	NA	TGTGCCAGCAGCTTAGAGGACAGGGGGCAAGATACGCAGTATTTT	CASSLEDRGQDTQYF
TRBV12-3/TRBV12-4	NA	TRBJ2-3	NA	TGTGCCAGCAGTTCGGGACCGAGGGGAGATACGCAGTATTTT	CASSSGPRGDTQYF
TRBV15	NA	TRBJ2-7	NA	TGTGCCACCAGCAGAGAAGGGTTTGACTACGAGCAGTACTTC	CATSREGFDYEQYF
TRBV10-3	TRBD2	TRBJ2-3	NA	TGTGCCATCAGTGAGACTAGCGGGAGAACAGATACGCAGTATTTT	CAISETSGRTDTQYF
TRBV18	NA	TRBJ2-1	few	TGTGCCAGCTCACCAAGGAAAACGGACAATGAGCAGTTCTTC	CASSPRKTDNEQFF
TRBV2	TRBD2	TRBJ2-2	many	TGTGCCAGCTCCGGGACTAGCGGCACCGGGGAGCTGTTTTTT	CASSGTSGTGELFF
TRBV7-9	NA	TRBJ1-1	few	TGTGCCAGCAGCTTAAACGATGAAGCTTTCTTT	CASSLNDEAFF
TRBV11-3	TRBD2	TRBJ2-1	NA	TGTGCCAGCACCCGCAACGGACTAGCGGACAATGAGCAGTTCTTC	CASTRNGLADNEQFF
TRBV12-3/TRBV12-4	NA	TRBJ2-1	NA	TGTGCCAGCAGTTTCCCGGGACTGGCGGGTGAGCAGTTCTTC	CASSFPGLAGEQFF
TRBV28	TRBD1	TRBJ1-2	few	TGTGCCAGCAGTATTGGACAGGAAACTAACTATGGCTACACCTTC	CASSIGQETNYGYTF
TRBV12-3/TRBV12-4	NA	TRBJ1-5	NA	TGTGCCAGCAGCACCAGGATGGATCAGCCCCAGCATTTT	CASSTRMDQPQHF
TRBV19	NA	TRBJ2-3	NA	TGTGCCAGTAGTATAGGCGGGGACACAGATACGCAGTATTTT	CASSIGGDTDTQYF
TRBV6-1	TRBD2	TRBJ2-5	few	TGTGCCAGCAGTGAAGCGGTGGCTAGCGGGAGGGCCGAGACCCAGTACTTC	CASSEAVASGRAETQYF
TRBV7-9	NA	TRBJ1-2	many	TGTGCCAGCAGCCCCGAGACCAACTATGGCTACACCTTC	CASSPETNYGYTF
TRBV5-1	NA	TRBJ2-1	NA	TGCGCCAGCAGCTTGGTGCTCGAGTCCTACAATGAGCAGTTCTTC	CASSLVLESYNEQFF
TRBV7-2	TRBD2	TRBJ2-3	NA	TGTGCCAGCAGCTTAGGAAGCGGGAGAACAGATACGCAGTATTTT	CASSLGSGRTDTQYF
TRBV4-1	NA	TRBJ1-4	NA	TGCGCCAGCAGCCAAGAGAGGGGTACGGCTAATGAAAAACTGTTTTTT	CASSQERGTANEKLFF
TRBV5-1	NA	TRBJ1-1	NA	TGCGCCAGCAGCTTGGGACAGGAAGGTGAAGCTTTCTTT	CASSLGQEGEAFF
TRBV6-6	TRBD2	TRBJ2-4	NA	TGTGCCAGCAGGCGAACCCCGGGACTAGCATTATTAGCCAAAAACATTCAGTACTTC	CASRRTPGLALLAKNIQYF
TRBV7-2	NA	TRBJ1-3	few	TGTGCCAGCAGCTTAGGGGGTGGGTTCGGAAACACCATATATTTT	CASSLGGGFGNTIYF
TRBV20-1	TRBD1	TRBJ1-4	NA	TGCAGTGCTAGAGAAGCAGGGACAGGTGAAAAACTGTTTTTT	CSAREAGTGEKLFF
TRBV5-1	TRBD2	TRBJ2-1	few	TGCGCCAGCAGCTTACTAGCGGGGGCCCAACTGGGGGAGCAGTTCTTC	CASSLLAGAQLGEQFF
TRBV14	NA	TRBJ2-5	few	TGTGCCAGCAGCCAAGTACGCCTGTACCAAGAGACCCAGTACTTC	CASSQVRLYQETQYF
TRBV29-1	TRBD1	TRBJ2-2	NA	TGCAGCGTTGAAGATCCACGGACAGGGGGGGCCGGGGAGCTGTTTTTT	CSVEDPRTGGAGELFF
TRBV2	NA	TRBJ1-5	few	TGTGCCAGCAGTGAACAGCCAGGGAGGGGGCCCCAGCATTTT	CASSEQPGRGPQHF
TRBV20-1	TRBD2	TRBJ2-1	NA	TGCAGTGCTAGAGTCGGGGGGGACAATGAGCAGTTCTTC	CSARVGGDNEQFF